This entry is about one T cell receptor beta chain. The conserved closing phenylalanine or tryptophan is absent in this CDR3, likely reflecting a read error. The DNA is omitted, as the CDR3 cannot be located on it reliably, and the CDR3 follows TCRdb's listing. Including both end residues, the CDR3 is 12 amino acids long. Germline V gene lookup returns CDR1 MNHNY and CDR2 SVGAGI (reference sequence). This specimen comes from a study of tumor-infiltrating lymphocytes in primary liver carcinoma. Taking about 19-31 mg of unsorted bulk tissue, the authors co-extracted RNA and DNA. Total RNA amounting to 450 to 500 ng was the source from which TCR beta cDNA was made with a constant-region primer. Sequencing libraries for TCR beta derived from three nested multiplex PCR rounds that used slightly modified ARM-PCR. Two initial PCR rounds of approximately 10 cycles each paired TRBV1-TRBV30 forward primers with a C-beta reverse primer. TCRdb called the multiplex PCR reads again in MiXCR, with one record for every CDR3 protein. In the table there are approximately 73,000 distinct CDR3 sequences, 60% to 80% of which are singletons.

The material sequenced was liver tumor tissue from sampling region 4. Subset: tumor region T4, right-lateral pole. The clonotype originates from a middle-aged man with primary liver carcinoma and hepatitis B virus infection. V and J are TRBV6-6 and TRBJ1-1. CDR3 sequence: CASSYGDTEAIS.